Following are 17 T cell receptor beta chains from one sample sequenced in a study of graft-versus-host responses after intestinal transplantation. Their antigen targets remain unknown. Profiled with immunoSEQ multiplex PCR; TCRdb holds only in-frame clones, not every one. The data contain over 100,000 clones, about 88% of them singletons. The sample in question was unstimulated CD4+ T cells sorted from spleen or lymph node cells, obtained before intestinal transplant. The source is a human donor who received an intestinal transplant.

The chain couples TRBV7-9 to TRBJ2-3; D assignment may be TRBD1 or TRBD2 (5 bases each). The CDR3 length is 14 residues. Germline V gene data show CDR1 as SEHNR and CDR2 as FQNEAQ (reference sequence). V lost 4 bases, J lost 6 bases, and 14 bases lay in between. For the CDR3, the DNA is TGTGCCAGCAGCTCCAGGGACCCCCGGGATACGCAGTATTTT. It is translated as CASSSRDPRDTQYF.

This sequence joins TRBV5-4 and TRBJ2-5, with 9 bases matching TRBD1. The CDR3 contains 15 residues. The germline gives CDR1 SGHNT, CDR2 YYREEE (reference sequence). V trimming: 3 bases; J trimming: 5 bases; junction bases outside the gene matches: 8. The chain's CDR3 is CASSSTGQGGETQYF. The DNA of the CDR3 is TGTGCCAGCAGCTCGACGGGACAGGGAGGCGAGACCCAGTACTTC.

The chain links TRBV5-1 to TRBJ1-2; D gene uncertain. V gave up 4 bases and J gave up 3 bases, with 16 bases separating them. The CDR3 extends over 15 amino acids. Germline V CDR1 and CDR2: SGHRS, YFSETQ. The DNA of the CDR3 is TGCGCCAGCAGCAGGCAACGTCTTTGGGACTATGGCTACACCTTC. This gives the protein CASSRQRLWDYGYTF.

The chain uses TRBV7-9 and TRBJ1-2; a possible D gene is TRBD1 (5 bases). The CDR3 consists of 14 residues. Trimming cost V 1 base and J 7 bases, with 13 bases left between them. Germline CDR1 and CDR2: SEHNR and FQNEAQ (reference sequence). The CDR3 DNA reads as TGTGCCAGCAGCTTAGTACCCGGGACTAGTGGCTACACCTTC. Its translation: CASSLVPGTSGYTF.

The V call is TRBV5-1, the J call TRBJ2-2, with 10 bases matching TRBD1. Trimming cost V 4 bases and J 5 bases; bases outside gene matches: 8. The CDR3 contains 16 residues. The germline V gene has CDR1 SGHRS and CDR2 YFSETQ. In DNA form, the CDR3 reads TGCGCCAGCAGCCTTCTGACAGGGGGCGAGACCGGGGAGCTGTTTTTT. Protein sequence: CASSLLTGGETGELFF.

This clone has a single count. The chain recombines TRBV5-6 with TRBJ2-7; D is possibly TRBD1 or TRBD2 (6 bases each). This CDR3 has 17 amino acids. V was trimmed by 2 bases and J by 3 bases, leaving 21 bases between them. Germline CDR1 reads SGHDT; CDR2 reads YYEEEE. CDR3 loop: CASSFSGVYGRGYEQYF. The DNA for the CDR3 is TGTGCCAGCAGCTTCTCAGGGGTCTACGGGAGAGGCTACGAGCAGTACTTC.

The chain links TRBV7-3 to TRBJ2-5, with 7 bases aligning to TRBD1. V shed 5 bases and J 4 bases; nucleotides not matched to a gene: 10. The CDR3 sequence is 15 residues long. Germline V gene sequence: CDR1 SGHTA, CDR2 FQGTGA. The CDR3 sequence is CASSPSGQAGETQYF. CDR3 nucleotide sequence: TGTGCCAGCAGCCCGTCCGGACAGGCGGGAGAGACCCAGTACTTC.

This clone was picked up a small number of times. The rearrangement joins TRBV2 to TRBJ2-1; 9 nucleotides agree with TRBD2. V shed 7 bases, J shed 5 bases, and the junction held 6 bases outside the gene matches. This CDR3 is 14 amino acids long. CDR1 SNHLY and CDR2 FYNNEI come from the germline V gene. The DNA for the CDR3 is TGTGCCAGCAAGGGACTAGCAATCGACAATGAGCAGTTCTTC. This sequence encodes CASKGLAIDNEQFF.

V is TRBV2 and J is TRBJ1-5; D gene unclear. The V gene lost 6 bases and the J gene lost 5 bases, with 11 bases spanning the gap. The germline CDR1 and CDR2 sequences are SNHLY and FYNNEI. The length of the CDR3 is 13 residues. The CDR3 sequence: CASRRALDQPQHF. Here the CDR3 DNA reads TGTGCCAGCAGGCGGGCTCTTGATCAGCCCCAGCATTTT. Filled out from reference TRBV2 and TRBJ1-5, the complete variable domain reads EPEVTQTPSHQVTQMGQEVILRCVPISNHLYFYWYRQILGQKVEFLVSFYNNEISEKSEIFDDQFSVERPDGSNFTLKIRSTKLEDSAMYFCASRRALDQPQHFGDGTRLSIL.

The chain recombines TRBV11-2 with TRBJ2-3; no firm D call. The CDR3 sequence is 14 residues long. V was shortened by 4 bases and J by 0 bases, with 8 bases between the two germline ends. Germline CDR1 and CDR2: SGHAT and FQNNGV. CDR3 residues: CASSSRTSTDTQYF. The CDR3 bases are TGTGCCAGCAGCTCCCGAACTAGCACAGATACGCAGTATTTT.

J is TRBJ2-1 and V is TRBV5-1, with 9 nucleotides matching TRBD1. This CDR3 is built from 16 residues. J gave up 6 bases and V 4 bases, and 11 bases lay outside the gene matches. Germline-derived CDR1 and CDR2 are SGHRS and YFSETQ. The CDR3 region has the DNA TGCGCCAGCAGCACCGGTCCGGGACAGGGAGGCAATGAGCAGTTCTTC. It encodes CASSTGPGQGGNEQFF.

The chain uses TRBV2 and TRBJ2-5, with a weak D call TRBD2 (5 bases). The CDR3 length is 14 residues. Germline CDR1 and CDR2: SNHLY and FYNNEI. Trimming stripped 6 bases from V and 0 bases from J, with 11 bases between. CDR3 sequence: CASRDRGYQETQYF. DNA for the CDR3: TGTGCCAGCAGGGACCGAGGGTACCAAGAGACCCAGTACTTC.

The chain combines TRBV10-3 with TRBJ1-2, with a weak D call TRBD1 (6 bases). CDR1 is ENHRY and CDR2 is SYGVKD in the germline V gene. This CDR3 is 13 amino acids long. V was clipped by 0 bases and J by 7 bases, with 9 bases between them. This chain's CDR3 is CAISESGAGGYTF. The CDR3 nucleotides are TGTGCCATCAGTGAGTCGGGGGCCGGTGGCTACACCTTC.

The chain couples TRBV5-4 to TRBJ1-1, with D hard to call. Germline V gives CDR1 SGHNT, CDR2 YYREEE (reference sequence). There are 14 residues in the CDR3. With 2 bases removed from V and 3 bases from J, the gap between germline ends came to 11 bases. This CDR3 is CASSLRSFDTEAFF. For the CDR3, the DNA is TGTGCCAGCAGCTTAAGGTCCTTTGACACTGAAGCTTTCTTT. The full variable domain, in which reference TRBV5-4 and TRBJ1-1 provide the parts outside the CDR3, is ETGVTQSPTHLIKTRGQQVTLRCSSQSGHNTVSWYQQALGQGPQFIFQYYREEENGRGNFPPRFSGLQFPNYSSELNVNALELDDSALYLCASSLRSFDTEAFFGQGTRLTVV.

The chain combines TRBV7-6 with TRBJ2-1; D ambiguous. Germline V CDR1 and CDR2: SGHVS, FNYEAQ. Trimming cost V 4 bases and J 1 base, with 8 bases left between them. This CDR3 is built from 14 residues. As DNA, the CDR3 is TGTGCCAGCAGCTATGGGGTTTCCTACAATGAGCAGTTCTTC. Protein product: CASSYGVSYNEQFF.

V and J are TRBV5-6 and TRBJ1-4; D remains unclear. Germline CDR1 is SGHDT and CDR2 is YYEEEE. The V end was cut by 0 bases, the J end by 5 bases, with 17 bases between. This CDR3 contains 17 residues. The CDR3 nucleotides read TGTGCCAGCAGCTTGGCCGAGAGGGCGAGATGGAATGAAAAACTGTTTTTT. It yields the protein CASSLAERARWNEKLFF.

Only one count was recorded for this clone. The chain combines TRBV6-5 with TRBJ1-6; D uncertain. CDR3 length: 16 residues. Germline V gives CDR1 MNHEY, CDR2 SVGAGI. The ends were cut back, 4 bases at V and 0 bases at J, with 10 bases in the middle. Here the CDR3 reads CASSSGRVSYNSPLHF. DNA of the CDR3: TGTGCCAGCAGTTCTGGTAGGGTCTCCTATAATTCACCCCTCCACTTT.